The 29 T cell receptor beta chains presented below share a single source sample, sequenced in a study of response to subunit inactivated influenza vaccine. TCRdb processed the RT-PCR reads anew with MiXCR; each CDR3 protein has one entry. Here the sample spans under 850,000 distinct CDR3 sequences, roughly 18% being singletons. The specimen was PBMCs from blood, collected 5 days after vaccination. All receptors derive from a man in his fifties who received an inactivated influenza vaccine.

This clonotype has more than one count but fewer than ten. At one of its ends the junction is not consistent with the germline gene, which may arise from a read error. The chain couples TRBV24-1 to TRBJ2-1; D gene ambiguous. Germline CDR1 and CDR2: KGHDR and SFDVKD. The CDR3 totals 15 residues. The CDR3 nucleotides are TGTGCCACCAGTCAAACCCTGACGTCCGGCCTCTCGTGGGTCTTC. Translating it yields CATSQTLTSGLSWVF.

CDR3 region: CASSQDLLRGQNTIYF. The CDR3 DNA reads TGTGCCAGCAGCCAAGACTTATTGCGGGGGCAAAACACCATATATTTT. This sequence joins TRBV3-1 and TRBJ1-3; tentatively, D is TRBD1 (6 bases). The CDR3 covers 16 residues. Germline CDR1 LGHDT, CDR2 YNNKEL (reference sequence). Trimming removed 0 bases from V and 6 bases from J, with 15 bases in between.

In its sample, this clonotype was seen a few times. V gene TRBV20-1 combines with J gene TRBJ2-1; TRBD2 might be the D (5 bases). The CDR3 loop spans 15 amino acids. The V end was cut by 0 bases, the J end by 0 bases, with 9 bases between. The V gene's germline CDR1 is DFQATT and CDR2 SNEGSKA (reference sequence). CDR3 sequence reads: CSARDSRGSYNEQFF. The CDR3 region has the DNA TGCAGTGCTAGAGATTCCCGGGGCTCCTACAATGAGCAGTTCTTC.

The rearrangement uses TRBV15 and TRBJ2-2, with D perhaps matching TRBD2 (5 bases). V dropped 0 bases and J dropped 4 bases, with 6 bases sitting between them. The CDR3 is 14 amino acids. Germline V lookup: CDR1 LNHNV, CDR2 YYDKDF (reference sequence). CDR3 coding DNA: TGTGCCACCAGCAGAGATCGGGGCACCGGGGAGCTGTTTTTT. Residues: CATSRDRGTGELFF.

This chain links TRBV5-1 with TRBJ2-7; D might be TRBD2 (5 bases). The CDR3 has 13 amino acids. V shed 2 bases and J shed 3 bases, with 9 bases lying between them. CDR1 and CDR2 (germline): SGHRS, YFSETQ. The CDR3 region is CASSFPGDYEQYF. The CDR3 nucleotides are TGCGCCAGCAGCTTCCCCGGGGACTACGAGCAGTACTTC.

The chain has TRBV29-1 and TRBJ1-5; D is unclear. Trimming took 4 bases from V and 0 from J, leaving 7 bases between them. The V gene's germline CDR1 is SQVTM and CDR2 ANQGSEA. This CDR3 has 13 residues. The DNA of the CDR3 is TGCAGCGTTGGGGTCAGTAGCAATCAGCCCCAGCATTTT. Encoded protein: CSVGVSSNQPQHF.

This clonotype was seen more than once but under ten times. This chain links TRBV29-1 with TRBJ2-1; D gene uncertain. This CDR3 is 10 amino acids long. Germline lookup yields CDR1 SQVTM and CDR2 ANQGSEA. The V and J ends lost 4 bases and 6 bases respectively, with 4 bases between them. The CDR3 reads CSVGGNEQFF. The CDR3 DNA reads TGCAGCGTTGGGGGCAATGAGCAGTTCTTC.

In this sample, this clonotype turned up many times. The CDR3 is CASRNWGETYEQYF. In DNA, the CDR3 is TGTGCCAGCAGGAATTGGGGAGAGACGTACGAGCAGTACTTC. The chain employs TRBV7-2 and TRBJ2-7; possible D gene TRBD2, 5 bases. The germline gives CDR1 SGHTA, CDR2 FQGNSA. The CDR3 contains 14 residues. Trimming took off 6 bases at V and 4 bases at J, with 16 bases between the two ends.

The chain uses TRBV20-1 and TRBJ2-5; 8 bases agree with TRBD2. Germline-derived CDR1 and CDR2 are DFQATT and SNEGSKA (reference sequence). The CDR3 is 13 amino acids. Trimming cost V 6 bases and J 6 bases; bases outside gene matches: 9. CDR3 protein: CSANGGEGKTQYF. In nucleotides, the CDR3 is TGCAGTGCAAACGGGGGGGAGGGAAAGACCCAGTACTTC.

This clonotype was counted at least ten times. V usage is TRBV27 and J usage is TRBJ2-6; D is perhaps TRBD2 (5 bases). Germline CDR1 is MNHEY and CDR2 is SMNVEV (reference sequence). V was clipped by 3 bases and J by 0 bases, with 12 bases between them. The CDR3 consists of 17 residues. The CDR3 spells CASSFLAGSSGANVLTF. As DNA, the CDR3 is TGTGCCAGCAGTTTCCTGGCGGGTTCCTCTGGGGCCAACGTCCTGACTTTC.

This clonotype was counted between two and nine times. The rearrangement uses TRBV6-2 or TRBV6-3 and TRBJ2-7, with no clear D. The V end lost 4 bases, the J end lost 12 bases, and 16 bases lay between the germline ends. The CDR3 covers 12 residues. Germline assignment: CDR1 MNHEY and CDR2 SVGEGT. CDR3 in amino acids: CASSSKWVSTYF. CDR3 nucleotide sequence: TGTGCCAGCAGTTCGAAGTGGGTCTCGACGTACTTC.

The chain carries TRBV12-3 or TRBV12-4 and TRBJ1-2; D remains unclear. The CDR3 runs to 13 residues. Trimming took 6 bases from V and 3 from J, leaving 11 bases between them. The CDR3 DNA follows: TGTGCCAGCAGAGAGGCTGGGGACTATGGCTACACCTTC. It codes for CASREAGDYGYTF.

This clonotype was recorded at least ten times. CDR3 amino acids: CASSDHTEDTQYF. CDR3 nucleotides: TGCGCCAGCAGTGACCATACAGAGGATACGCAGTATTTT. V gene TRBV10-1 combines with J gene TRBJ2-3; D unclear. Trimming left V 3 bases short and J 6 bases short, with 10 bases between. The CDR3 length is 13 residues. Germline values: CDR1 WNHNN, CDR2 SYGVQD (reference sequence).

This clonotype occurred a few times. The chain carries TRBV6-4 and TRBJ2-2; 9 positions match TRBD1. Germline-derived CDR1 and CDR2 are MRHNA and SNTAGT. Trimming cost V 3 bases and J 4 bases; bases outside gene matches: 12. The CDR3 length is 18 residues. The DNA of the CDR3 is TGTGCCAGCAGTGAGGTGTGGTTCGGGACAGGGTTCACCGGGGAGCTGTTTTTT. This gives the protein CASSEVWFGTGFTGELFF.

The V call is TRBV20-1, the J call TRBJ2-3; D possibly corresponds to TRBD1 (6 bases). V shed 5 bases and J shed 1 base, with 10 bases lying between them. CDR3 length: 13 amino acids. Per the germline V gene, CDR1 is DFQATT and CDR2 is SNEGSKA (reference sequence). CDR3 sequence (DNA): TGCAGTGCTGAGAAGGGGGGCACAGATACGCAGTATTTT. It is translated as CSAEKGGTDTQYF.

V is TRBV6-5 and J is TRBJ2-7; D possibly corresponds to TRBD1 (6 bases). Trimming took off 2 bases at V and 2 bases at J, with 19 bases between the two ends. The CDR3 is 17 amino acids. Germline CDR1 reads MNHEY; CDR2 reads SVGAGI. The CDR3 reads CASSYRPRGVSTYEQYF. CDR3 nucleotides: TGTGCCAGCAGTTACAGACCCAGGGGCGTATCCACCTACGAGCAGTACTTC.

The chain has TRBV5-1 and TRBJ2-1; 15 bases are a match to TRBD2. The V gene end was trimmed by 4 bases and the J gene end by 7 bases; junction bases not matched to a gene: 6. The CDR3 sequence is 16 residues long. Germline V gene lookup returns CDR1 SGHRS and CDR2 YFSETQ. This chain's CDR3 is CASSREGTSGGNEQFF. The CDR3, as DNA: TGCGCCAGCAGCCGGGAAGGGACTAGCGGGGGGAATGAGCAGTTCTTC.

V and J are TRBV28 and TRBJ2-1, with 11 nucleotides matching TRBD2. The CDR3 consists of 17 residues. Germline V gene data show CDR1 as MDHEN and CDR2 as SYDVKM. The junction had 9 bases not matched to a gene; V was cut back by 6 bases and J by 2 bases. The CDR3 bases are TGTGCCAGCAGCCTAACTAGCGGGAGTTACACCTACAATGAGCAGTTCTTC. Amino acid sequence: CASSLTSGSYTYNEQFF.

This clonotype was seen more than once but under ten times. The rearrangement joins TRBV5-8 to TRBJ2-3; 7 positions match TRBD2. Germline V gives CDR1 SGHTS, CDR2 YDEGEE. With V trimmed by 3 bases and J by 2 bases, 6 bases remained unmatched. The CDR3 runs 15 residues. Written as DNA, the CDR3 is TGTGCCAGCAGCTGGACTAGGAGGGTCACAGATACGCAGTATTTT. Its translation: CASSWTRRVTDTQYF.

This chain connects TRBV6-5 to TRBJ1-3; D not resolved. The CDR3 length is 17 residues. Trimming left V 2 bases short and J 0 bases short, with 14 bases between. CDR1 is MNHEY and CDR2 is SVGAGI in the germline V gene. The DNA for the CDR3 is TGTGCCAGCAGTTACGCTTGGCAGACATTCTCTGGAAACACCATATATTTT. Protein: CASSYAWQTFSGNTIYF.

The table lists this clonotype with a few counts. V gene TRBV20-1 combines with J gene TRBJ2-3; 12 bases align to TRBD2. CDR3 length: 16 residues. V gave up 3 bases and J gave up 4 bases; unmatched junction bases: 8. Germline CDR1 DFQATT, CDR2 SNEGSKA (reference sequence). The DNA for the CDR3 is TGCAGTGCTAGGGCCACTAGCGGGAGGTTCGCAGATACGCAGTATTTT. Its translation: CSARATSGRFADTQYF.

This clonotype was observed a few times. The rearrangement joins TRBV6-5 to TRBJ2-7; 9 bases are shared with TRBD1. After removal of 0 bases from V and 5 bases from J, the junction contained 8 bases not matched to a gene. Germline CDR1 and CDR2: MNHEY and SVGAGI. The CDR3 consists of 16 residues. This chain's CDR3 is CASSYSWRTGDDEQYF. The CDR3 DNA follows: TGTGCCAGCAGTTACTCGTGGCGGACAGGGGATGACGAGCAGTACTTC.

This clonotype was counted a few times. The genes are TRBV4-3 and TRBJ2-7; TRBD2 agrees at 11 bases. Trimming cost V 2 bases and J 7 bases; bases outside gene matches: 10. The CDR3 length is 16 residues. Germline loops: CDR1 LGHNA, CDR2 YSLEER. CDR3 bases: TGCGCCAGCAGCCAATCTTTGGGACTAGCGGCGGGGGAGCAGTACTTC. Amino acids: CASSQSLGLAAGEQYF.

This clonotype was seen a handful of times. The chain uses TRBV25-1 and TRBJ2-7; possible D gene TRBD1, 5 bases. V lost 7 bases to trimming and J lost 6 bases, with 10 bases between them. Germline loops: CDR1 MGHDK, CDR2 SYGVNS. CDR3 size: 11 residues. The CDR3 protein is CASTQGSEQYF. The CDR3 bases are TGTGCCAGCACCCAGGGATCCGAGCAGTACTTC.

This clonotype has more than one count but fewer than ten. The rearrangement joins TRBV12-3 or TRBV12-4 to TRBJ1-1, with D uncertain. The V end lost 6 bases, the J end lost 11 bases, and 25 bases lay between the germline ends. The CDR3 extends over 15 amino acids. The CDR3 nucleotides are TGTGCCAGCAGCCCGAACCCCGTAGTGGCTCATTGGGCTTTCTTT. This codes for CASSPNPVVAHWAFF.

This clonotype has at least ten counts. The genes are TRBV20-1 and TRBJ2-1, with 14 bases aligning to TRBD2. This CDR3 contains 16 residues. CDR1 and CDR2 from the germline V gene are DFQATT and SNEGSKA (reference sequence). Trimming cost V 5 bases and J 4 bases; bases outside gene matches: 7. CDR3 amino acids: CSARPRLAGGYNEQFF. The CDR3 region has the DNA TGCAGTGCTCGCCCACGACTAGCGGGAGGGTACAATGAGCAGTTCTTC.

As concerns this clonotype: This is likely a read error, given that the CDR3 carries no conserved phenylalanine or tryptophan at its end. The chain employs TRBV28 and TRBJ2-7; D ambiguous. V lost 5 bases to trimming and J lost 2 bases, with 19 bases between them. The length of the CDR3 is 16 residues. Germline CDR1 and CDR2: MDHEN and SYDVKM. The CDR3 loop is CASSPLGSLTPYEQYY. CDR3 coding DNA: TGTGCCAGCAGTCCACTCGGTAGTTTAACCCCCTACGAGCAGTACTAC.

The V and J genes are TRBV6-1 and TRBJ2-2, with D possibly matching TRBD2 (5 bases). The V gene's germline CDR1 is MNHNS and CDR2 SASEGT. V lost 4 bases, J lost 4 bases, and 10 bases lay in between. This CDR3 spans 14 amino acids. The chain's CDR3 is CASSARGGTGELFF. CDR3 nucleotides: TGTGCCAGCAGTGCCCGGGGTGGCACCGGGGAGCTGTTTTTT.

The CDR3: CASTPGTTNEKLFF. DNA for the CDR3: TGTGCCAGCACCCCCGGGACAACTAATGAAAAACTGTTTTTT. This sequence joins TRBV12-3 or TRBV12-4 and TRBJ1-4; D not certain. V lost 7 bases and J 0 bases, leaving 9 bases between the germline ends. This CDR3 is 14 amino acids long.